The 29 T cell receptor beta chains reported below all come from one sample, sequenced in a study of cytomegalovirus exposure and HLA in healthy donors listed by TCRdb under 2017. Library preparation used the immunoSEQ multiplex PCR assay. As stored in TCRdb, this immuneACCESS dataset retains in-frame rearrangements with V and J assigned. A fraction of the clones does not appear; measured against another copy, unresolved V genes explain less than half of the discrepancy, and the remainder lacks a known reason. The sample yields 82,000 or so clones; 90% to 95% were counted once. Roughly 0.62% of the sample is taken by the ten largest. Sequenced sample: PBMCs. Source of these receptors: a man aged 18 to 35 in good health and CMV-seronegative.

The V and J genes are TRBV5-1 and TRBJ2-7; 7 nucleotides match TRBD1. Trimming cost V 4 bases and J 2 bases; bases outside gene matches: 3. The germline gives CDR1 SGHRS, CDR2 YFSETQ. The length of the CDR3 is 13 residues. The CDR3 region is CASSPTGPYEQYF. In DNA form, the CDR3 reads TGCGCCAGCAGCCCGACAGGGCCCTACGAGCAGTACTTC.

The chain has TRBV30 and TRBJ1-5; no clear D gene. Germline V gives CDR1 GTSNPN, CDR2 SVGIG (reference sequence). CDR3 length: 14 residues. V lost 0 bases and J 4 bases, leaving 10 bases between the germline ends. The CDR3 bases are TGTGCCTGGAGTGTACTGGGCCCTAATCAGCCCCAGCATTTT. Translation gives CAWSVLGPNQPQHF.

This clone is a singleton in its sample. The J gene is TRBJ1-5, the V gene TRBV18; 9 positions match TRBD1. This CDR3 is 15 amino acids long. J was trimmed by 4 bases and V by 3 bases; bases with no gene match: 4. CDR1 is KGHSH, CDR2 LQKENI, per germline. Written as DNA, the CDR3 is TGTGCCAGCTCACCCTCGACAGGGGGTAATCAGCCCCAGCATTTT. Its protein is CASSPSTGGNQPQHF. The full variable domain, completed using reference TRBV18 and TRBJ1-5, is NAGVMQNPRHLVRRRGQEARLRCSPMKGHSHVYWYRQLPEEGLKFMVYLQKENIIDESGMPKERFSAEFPKEGPSILRIQQVVRGDSAAYFCASSPSTGGNQPQHFGDGTRLSIL.

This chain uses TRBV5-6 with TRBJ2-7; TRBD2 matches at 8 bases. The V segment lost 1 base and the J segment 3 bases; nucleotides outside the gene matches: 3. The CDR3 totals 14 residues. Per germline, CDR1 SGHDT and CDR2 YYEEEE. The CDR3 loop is CASSLTSGGYEQYF. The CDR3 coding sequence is TGTGCCAGCAGCTTGACTAGCGGAGGCTACGAGCAGTACTTC. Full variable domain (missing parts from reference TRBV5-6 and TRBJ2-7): DAGVTQSPTHLIKTRGQQVTLRCSPKSGHDTVSWYQQALGQGPQFIFQYYEEEERQRGNFPDRFSGHQFPNYSSELNVNALLLGDSALYLCASSLTSGGYEQYFGPGTRLTVT.

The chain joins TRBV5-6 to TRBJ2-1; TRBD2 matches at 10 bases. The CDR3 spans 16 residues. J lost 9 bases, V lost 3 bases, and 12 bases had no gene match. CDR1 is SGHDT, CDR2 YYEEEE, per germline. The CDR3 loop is CASSSTLAGLQREQFF. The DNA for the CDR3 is TGTGCCAGCAGCTCAACACTAGCGGGATTACAACGTGAGCAGTTCTTC.

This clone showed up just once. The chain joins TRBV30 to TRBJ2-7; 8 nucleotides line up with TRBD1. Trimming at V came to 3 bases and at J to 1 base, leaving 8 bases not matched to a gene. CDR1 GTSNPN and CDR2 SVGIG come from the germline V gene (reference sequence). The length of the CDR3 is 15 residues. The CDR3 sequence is CAWSHFRTGSYEQYF. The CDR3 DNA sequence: TGTGCCTGGAGCCATTTCAGGACAGGGTCCTACGAGCAGTACTTC.

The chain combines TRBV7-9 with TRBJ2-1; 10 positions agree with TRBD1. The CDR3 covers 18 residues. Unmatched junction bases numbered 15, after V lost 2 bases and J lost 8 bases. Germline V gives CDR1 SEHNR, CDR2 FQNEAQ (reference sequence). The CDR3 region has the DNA TGTGCCAGCAGCTTACCTAGACTTCCGGGACAGGGGAGCGATGAGCAGTTCTTC. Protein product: CASSLPRLPGQGSDEQFF.

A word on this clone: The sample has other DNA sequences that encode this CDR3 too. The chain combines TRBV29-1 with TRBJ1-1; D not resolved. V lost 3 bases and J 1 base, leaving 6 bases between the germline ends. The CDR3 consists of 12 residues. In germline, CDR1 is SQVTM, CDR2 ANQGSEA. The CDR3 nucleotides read TGCAGCGTTGATCGGGGGAACACTGAAGCTTTCTTT. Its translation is CSVDRGNTEAFF.

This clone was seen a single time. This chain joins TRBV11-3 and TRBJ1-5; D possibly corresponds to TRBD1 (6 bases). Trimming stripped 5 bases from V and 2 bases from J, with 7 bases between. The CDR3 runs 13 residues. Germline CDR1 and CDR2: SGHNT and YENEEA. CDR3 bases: TGTGCCAGCAGCACAGGGCGCAATCAGCCCCAGCATTTT. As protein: CASSTGRNQPQHF.

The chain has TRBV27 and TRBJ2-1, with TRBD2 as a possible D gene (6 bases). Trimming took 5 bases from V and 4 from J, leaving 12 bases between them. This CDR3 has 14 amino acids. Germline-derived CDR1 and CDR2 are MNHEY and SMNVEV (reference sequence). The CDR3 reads CASSLPGLYNEQFF. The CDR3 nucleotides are TGTGCCAGCAGTCTCCCGGGACTGTACAATGAGCAGTTCTTC.

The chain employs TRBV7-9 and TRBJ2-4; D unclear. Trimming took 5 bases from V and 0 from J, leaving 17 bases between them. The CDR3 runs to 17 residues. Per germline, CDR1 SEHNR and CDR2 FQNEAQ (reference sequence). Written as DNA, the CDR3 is TGTGCCAGCAGCCCCCTCGATCTGATAGTAGCCAAAAACATTCAGTACTTC. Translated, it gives CASSPLDLIVAKNIQYF.

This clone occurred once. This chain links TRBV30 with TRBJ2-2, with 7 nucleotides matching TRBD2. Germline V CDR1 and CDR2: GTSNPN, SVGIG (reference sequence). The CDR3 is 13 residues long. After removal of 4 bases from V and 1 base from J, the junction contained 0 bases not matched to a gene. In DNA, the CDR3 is TGTGCCTGGACGGGGGGGAACACCGGGGAGCTGTTTTTT. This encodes CAWTGGNTGELFF.

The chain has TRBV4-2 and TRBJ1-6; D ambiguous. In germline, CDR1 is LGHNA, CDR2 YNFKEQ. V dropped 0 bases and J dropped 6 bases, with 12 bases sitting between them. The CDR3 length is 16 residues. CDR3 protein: CASSQEGRFSNSPLHF. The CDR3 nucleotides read TGTGCCAGCAGCCAAGAGGGCAGGTTCAGTAATTCACCCCTCCACTTT.

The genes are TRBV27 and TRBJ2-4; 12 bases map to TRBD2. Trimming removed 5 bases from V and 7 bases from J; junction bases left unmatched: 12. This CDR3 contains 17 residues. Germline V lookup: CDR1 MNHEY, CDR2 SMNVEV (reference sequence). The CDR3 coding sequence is TGTGCCAGCAGTCCCCGACTAGCGGGAGCCCCGAGGAACATTCAGTACTTC. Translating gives CASSPRLAGAPRNIQYF.

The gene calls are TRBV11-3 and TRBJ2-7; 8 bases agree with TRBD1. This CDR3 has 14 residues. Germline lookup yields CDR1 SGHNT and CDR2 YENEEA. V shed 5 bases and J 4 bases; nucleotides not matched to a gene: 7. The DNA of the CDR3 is TGTGCCAGCAGCGAGGGACAGGTGGGGTACGAGCAGTACTTC. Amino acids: CASSEGQVGYEQYF.

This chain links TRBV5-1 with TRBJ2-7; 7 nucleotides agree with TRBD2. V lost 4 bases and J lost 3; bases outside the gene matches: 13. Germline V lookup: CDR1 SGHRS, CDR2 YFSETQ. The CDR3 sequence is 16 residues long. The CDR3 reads CASSLTFSGGYYEQYF. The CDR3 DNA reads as TGCGCCAGCAGCCTGACATTCTCCGGGGGGTACTACGAGCAGTACTTC.

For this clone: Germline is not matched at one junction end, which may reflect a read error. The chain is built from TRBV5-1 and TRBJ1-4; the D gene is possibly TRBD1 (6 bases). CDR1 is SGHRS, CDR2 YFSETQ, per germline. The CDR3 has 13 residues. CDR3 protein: CASSLFSRDNQYF. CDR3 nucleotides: TGCGCCAGCAGCTTATTTAGCCGGGACAACCAATATTTT.

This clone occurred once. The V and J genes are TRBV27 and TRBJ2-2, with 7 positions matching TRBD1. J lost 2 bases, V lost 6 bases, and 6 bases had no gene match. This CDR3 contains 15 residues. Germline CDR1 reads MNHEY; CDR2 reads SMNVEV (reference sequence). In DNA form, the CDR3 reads TGTGCCAGCAGCTTCGGGACAGCCAACACCGGGGAGCTGTTTTTT. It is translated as CASSFGTANTGELFF.

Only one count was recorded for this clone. CDR3 protein: CASSLGGRGGYTF. The CDR3 nucleotides read TGTGCCAGCAGCTTAGGTGGTAGAGGGGGCTACACCTTC. This chain uses TRBV13 with TRBJ1-2; D unresolved. The ends were cut back, 0 bases at V and 8 bases at J, with 10 bases in the middle. Germline assignment: CDR1 PRHDT and CDR2 FYEKMQ (reference sequence). There are 13 residues in the CDR3.

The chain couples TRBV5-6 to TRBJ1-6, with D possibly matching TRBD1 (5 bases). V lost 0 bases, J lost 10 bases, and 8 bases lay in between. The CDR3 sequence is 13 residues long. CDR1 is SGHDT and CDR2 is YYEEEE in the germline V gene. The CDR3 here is CASSLVGGSPLHF. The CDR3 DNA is TGTGCCAGCAGCTTGGTTGGGGGGTCACCCCTCCACTTT.

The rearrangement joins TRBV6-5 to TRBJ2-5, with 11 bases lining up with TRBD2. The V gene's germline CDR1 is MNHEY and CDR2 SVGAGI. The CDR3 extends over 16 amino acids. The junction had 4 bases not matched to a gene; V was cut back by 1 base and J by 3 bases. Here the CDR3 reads CASSYFGTSGKETQYF. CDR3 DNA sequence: TGTGCCAGCAGTTACTTTGGGACTAGCGGTAAAGAGACCCAGTACTTC.

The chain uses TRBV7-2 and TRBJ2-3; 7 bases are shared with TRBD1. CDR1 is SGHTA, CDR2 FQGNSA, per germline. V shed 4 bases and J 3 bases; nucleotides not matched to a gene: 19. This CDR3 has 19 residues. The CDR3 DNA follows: TGTGCCAGCAGCTACCTCACCCATTTCCGGGACAGTCGGACAGATACGCAGTATTTT. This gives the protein CASSYLTHFRDSRTDTQYF.

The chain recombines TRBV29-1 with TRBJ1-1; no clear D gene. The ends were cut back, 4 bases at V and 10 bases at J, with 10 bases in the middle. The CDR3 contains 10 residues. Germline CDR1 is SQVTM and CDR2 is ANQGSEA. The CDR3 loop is CSVVEQSAFF. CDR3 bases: TGCAGCGTTGTGGAACAGTCAGCTTTCTTT.

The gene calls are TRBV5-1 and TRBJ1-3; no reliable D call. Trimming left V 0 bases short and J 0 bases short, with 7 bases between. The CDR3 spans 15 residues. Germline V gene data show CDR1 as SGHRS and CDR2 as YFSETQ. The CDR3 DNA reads TGCGCCAGCAGCTTGGACAGCCTCTCTGGAAACACCATATATTTT. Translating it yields CASSLDSLSGNTIYF.

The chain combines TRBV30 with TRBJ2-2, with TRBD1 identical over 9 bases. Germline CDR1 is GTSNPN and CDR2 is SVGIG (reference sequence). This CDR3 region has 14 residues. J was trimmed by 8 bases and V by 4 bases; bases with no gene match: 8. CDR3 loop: CAWMGQGGAGELFF. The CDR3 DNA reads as TGTGCCTGGATGGGACAGGGAGGAGCGGGGGAGCTGTTTTTT.

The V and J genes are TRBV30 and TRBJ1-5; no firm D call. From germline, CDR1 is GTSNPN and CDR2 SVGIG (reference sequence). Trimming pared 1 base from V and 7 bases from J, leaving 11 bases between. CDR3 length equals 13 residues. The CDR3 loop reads CAWSAGSSQPQHF. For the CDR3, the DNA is TGTGCCTGGAGTGCCGGTAGTAGCCAGCCCCAGCATTTT.

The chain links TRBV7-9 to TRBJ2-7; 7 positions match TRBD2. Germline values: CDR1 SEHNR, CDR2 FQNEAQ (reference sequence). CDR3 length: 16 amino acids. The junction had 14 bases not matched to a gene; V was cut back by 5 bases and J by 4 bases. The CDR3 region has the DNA TGTGCCAGCAGCCCGTTCGTCGGGAGGATCAATTACGAGCAGTACTTC. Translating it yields CASSPFVGRINYEQYF. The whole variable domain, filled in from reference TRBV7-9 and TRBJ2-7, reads DTGVSQNPRHKITKRGQNVTFRCDPISEHNRLYWYRQTLGQGPEFLTYFQNEAQLEKSRLLSDRFSAERPKGSFSTLEIQRTEQGDSAMYLCASSPFVGRINYEQYFGPGTRLTVT.

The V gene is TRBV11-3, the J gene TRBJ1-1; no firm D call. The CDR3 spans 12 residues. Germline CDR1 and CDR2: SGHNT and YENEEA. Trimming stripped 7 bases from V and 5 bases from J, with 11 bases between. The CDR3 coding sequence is TGTGCCAGCACCCAAACCGGGACTGAAGCTTTCTTT. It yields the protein CASTQTGTEAFF. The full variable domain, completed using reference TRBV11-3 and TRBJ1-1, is EAGVVQSPRYKIIEKKQPVAFWCNPISGHNTLYWYLQNLGQGPELLIRYENEEAVDDSQLPKDRFSAERLKGVDSTLKIQPAELGDSAVYLCASTQTGTEAFFGQGTRLTVV.

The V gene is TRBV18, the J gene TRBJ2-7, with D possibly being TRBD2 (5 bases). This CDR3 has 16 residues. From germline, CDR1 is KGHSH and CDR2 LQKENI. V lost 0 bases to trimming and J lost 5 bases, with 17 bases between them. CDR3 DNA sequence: TGTGCCAGCTCACCACCGGTATCGGTTACTAGTCACGAGCAGTACTTC. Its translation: CASSPPVSVTSHEQYF.